The text below deals with one T cell receptor (beta chain). Antigen specificity is unknown. A TCRbeta library incorporating unique molecular identifiers was prepared. TCRdb re-derived calls from the PCR reads in MiXCR, one entry per CDR3 protein. The sample holds 900,000 or so distinct CDR3 sequences, about 16% seen once. The germline CDR1 and CDR2 sequences are KGHDR and SFDVKD. The V and J ends lost 1 base and 6 bases, in that order; junction bases with no gene match: 4. This CDR3 has 16 amino acids. The data derive from a study of T-cell reconstitution after alpha-beta-depleted transplantation in children. Study-wide results and limits: Expanded graft clones numbering several hundred reportedly gave rise to alpha-beta T cells about two months after transplant. At the one-year point after transplant, T-cell counts and TCRbeta diversity were found to come mostly from T cells that had been newly produced.

V is TRBV24-1 and J is TRBJ2-2; 10 nucleotides match TRBD1. Specimen: PBMCs, mostly from graft donor cells, collected 360 days after TCRalphabeta/CD19-depleted stem cell transplant. This sequence originates from a male patient between 5 and 17 years old who had a stem cell transplant for acute lymphoblastic leukemia, so the T cells may come from the graft donor. CDR3 sequence (DNA): TGTGCCACCAGTGATTTTGGGGGACAGGGGCCCGGGGAGCTGTTTTTT. Translating gives CATSDFGGQGPGELFF.